This T cell receptor beta chain was obtained from a study of monozygotic twins with inflammatory bowel disease. Germline assignment: CDR1 LGHDT and CDR2 YNNKEL (reference sequence). The CDR3 is 13 residues long. From the 5' RACE reads, TCRdb lists one entry per CDR3 protein and no DNA. In total, the table holds some 300,000 distinct CDR3 sequences. Sequencing was performed on blood. The rearrangement links TRBV3-1 to TRBJ1-3; with no DNA, the TCRdb D assignment of TRBD1 cannot be verified. The clonotype originates from a human donor with ulcerative colitis or Crohn's disease, or a healthy co-twin of an affected twin (not recorded which). The CDR3 sequence is CASSQNRGNTIYF.